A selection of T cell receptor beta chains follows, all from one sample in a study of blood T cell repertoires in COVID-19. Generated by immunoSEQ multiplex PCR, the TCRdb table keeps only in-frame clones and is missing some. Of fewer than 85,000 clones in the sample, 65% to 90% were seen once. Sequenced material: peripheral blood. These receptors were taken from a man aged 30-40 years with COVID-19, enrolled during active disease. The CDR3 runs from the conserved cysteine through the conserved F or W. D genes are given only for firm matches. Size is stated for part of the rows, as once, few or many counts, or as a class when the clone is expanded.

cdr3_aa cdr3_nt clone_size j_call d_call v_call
CASSQDVTAENTGELFF TGCGCCAGCAGCCAAGATGTGACGGCGGAGAACACCGGGGAGCTGTTTTTT - TRBJ2-2 - TRBV4-1
CASSLRASGINEQFF TGTGCCAGCAGCTTACGGGCTAGCGGGATCAATGAGCAGTTCTTC - TRBJ2-1 TRBD2 TRBV5-5
CASSRFDRTSETQYF TGTGCCAGCAGTAGATTCGACAGGACGTCGGAGACCCAGTACTTC once TRBJ2-5 - TRBV28
CASSLTLDSYGYTF TGTGCCAGCAGTTTAACCCTAGACTCTTATGGCTACACCTTC - TRBJ1-2 - TRBV6-5
CASSLALGEGEPGELFF TGTGCCAGCAGCTTAGCGCTCGGGGAGGGGGAACCCGGGGAGCTGTTTTTT - TRBJ2-2 - TRBV7-2
CASSLTNSGRGTGELFF TGTGCCAGCAGCTTAACTAATAGCGGGAGGGGCACCGGGGAGCTGTTTTTT - TRBJ2-2 TRBD2 TRBV7-3
CASSFTGGNQPQHF TGTGCCAGCAGTTTCACAGGGGGCAATCAGCCCCAGCATTTT - TRBJ1-5 TRBD1 TRBV27
CASRSDRVGNQPQHF TGTGCCAGCAGGTCGGACAGGGTCGGCAATCAGCCCCAGCATTTT - TRBJ1-5 TRBD1 TRBV27
CASQRRDSDTGELFF TGTGCCAGCCAACGACGGGACAGCGACACCGGGGAGCTGTTTTTT - TRBJ2-2 TRBD1 TRBV4-2
CASRGPSFYEQYF TGTGCCAGCAGGGGGCCCAGTTTCTACGAGCAGTACTTC - TRBJ2-7 - TRBV2
CASTSPYSNQPQHF TGTGCCAGTACGAGTCCCTATAGCAATCAGCCCCAGCATTTT - TRBJ1-5 - TRBV19
CASSLSAFSGNTIYF TGCGCCAGCAGCTTGAGCGCTTTCTCTGGAAACACCATATATTTT - TRBJ1-3 - TRBV5-1
CASSITGGGRVETQYF TGCGCCAGCAGCATAACAGGGGGCGGTAGGGTAGAGACCCAGTACTTC - TRBJ2-5 TRBD1 TRBV5-1
CASSLNSMVGYTF TGTGCCAGCAGCCTGAACAGTATGGTCGGCTACACCTTC - TRBJ1-2 - TRBV11-3
CASSLGTADRYGYTF TGTGCCAGCAGCTTAGGGACAGCCGACCGCTATGGCTACACCTTC - TRBJ1-2 - TRBV7-9
CATPTDINEQFF TGTGCCACCCCGACGGACATCAATGAGCAGTTCTTC once TRBJ2-1 - TRBV24-1
CASSVAGVNTEAFF TGTGCCAGCAGCGTAGCAGGGGTGAACACTGAAGCTTTCTTT - TRBJ1-1 - TRBV9
CASSPMQGTNYGYTF TGTGCCAGCTCACCTATGCAGGGAACCAACTATGGCTACACCTTC - TRBJ1-2 - TRBV18
CASPSSSGNTIYF TGTGCCAGCCCGTCTAGCTCTGGAAACACCATATATTTT - TRBJ1-3 - TRBV28
CASSLGVQGNTEAFF TGTGCCAGCAGCTTAGGGGTACAGGGGAACACTGAAGCTTTCTTT once TRBJ1-1 - TRBV7-8
CASSLRGSPLHF TGTGCCAGCAGTTTGAGGGGGTCACCCCTCCACTTT - TRBJ1-6 - TRBV27
CAWRVGGGYYNSPLHF TGTGCCTGGAGGGTGGGTGGCGGCTACTATAATTCACCCCTCCACTTT few TRBJ1-6 - TRBV30
CASSLGGQGVFSDGYTF TGCGCCAGCAGCTTGGGAGGACAGGGAGTTTTTTCTGATGGCTACACCTTC - TRBJ1-2 TRBD1 TRBV5-1
CAWSLTGGAYGYTF TGTGCCTGGAGTTTAACAGGGGGCGCTTACGGCTACACCTTC - TRBJ1-2 TRBD1 TRBV30
CASSLGGGAEQYF TGTGCCAGCAGCTTAGGCGGGGGGGCCGAGCAGTACTTC - TRBJ2-7 TRBD2 TRBV7-3